This T cell receptor (beta chain) was sequenced during a study of blood T cell repertoires in COVID-19. The wider study: From T cells, B-cell-depleted T cells, or PBMCs came the material, which was cDNA or gDNA.

V was pared by 0 bases and J by 1 base, with 10 bases between. There are 16 residues in the CDR3. The V gene's germline CDR1 is SGHRS and CDR2 YFSETQ. Using immunoSEQ multiplex PCR, the repertoire was profiled, and TCRdb retains in-frame clones only, with some absent. The sample holds approximately 84,000 clones, 83% seen once. Material: peripheral blood. This TCR derives from a woman older than 75 with acute or convalescent COVID-19. V and J are TRBV5-1 and TRBJ2-2; D is unresolved. CDR3 in DNA: TGCGCCAGCAGCTTGGATAATCCAGGGAACACCGGGGAGCTGTTTTTT. It is translated as CASSLDNPGNTGELFF. Full variable domain (rest looked up from reference TRBV5-1 and TRBJ2-2): KAGVTQTPRYLIKTRGQQVTLSCSPISGHRSVSWYQQTPGQGLQFLFEYFSETQRNKGNFPGRFSGRQFSNSRSEMNVSTLELGDSALYLCASSLDNPGNTGELFFGEGSRLTVL.